This note documents a single T cell receptor beta chain sequence. The sample originates from a study of T cells in women clearing cervical HPV infection. Assay: immunoSEQ multiplex PCR; the TCRdb copy retains only in-frame clones and omits some. This repertoire includes fewer than 40,000 clones. Material for sequencing was blood buffy coat. The receptor was isolated from a woman aged 18 to 69 with a cervical HPV16 infection that either progressed to CIN3+ or cleared (not recorded which).

The part of the CDR3 DNA that was read is TGTGCCAGTAGTATGAGGGGCGGGGTAAAGGCC. Its protein product is CASSMRGGVKA. The full CDR3 protein is CASSMRGGVKAYTF. This sequence joins TRBV19 and TRBJ1-2, with D tentatively TRBD1 (5 bases). The read stops 3 residues short of the end of the CDR3; the missing end is completed from the germline J gene. This CDR3 has 14 residues. The germline CDR1 and CDR2 sequences are LNHDA and SQIVND (reference sequence).